This record covers a single T cell receptor (beta chain). This record belongs to a study of blood T cell repertoires in COVID-19. The authors' processing: Scientists estimated how many nucleated cells there were by amplifying reference gene primers. The protocol was immunoSEQ multiplex PCR, while the TCRdb copy is restricted to in-frame clones and leaves out a portion. Clone size and V and J calls were adopted from that table, with D and trimming inferred from the DNA. The repertoire consists of some 250,000 clones, with about nine tenths occurring once and the leading ten covering around 15%. Germline assignment: CDR1 SNHLY and CDR2 FYNNEI. With V trimmed by 4 bases and J by 4 bases, 10 bases remained unmatched. The CDR3 runs to 18 residues. Participants, about 18 to 90 years old, spanned some 23 US areas.

Sequencing input: PBMCs or T cells enriched from blood (not recorded which). The sequence was collected from a man aged 18 to 35 who had recovered from COVID-19. The V call is TRBV2, the J call TRBJ1-6; TRBD1 matches 10 bases. CDR3 bases: TGTGCCAGCAGTGGAATGCCGGGACAGGGGTTGTATAATTCACCCCTCCACTTT. Protein: CASSGMPGQGLYNSPLHF.